Detailed here is one T cell receptor beta chain. No antigen is known for it. This sample is part of a study of shared clonotypes between healthy human individuals. Points from the study as a whole: Limited genetic and exposure-history diversity came from having few donors.

Germline V gene lookup returns CDR1 SGHTS and CDR2 YDEGEE. Trimming took 2 bases from V and 2 from J; bases not matched to a gene: 14. This CDR3 contains 19 residues. Naivety among CD8 cells was defined by CD45RO negativity and positive CCR7 selection, thereby excluding terminally differentiated effector memory CD45RA+ cells. The donors, all of them Caucasian adults, lived in Nashville, Tennessee. Each sorted subset replicate got 200 ng genomic DNA, around 29,000 genomes. Per the original data handling: Junction-only immunoSEQ sequences carried no quality scores, so filtering differed. Data came from immunoSEQ multiplex PCR; TCRdb stores just in-frame clones and leaves some out. For V, J and clone size, that table is used; D and trimming come from the DNA. The table has under 850,000 clones, almost 95% seen once.

This clonotype was obtained from a man aged 25 to 45 in good health. This rearrangement joins TRBV5-8 to TRBJ2-1; 9 nucleotides align to TRBD2. Sequenced material: naive CD8+ T cells sorted from blood. The CDR3 sequence: CASSFGDDGREGPYNEQFF. In DNA form, the CDR3 reads TGTGCCAGCAGCTTTGGGGATGATGGGCGGGAGGGCCCCTACAATGAGCAGTTCTTC.